This TCR beta chain was sequenced in a study of tumor-infiltrating lymphocytes in primary liver carcinoma. The study, taken as a whole, reports: Only about 7.5-24% of top clones were detected in all five tumor regions.

Extraction of RNA together with DNA used roughly 20-33 mg of unsorted bulk tissue. Tumors were each sampled at five separate regions. A primer in the constant region served to generate TCR beta cDNA from 450 to 650 ng of total RNA. Three nested multiplex PCR rounds of slightly modified ARM-PCR generated TCR beta libraries. The opening two PCR rounds, around 9 cycles each, paired TRBV1-TRBV30 forward primers with a C-beta reverse primer. TCRdb re-called the multiplex PCR reads through MiXCR, storing one row per CDR3 protein. Altogether around 50,000 distinct CDR3 sequences are present, around three quarters being singletons, with the ten largest covering around 28%. About this clonotype itself: Its specificity is unknown. The junction differs from germline at one of its ends, possibly a read error.

CDR1 SGHAT and CDR2 FQNNGV come from the germline V gene. This CDR3 has 16 amino acids. This receptor was taken from a man aged 35 to 55 with primary liver carcinoma and hepatitis B virus infection. The sequenced sample was liver tumor tissue from sampling region 3. The subset denotes: tumor region T3, left-lateral pole. The rearrangement uses TRBV11-2 and TRBJ2-1; TRBD2 agrees at 16 bases. Written as DNA, the CDR3 is TGTCCCAGCAGCCTGGAAGGGACTAGCGGGAGGGATGAGCAGTTCTTC. Its translation: CPSSLEGTSGRDEQFF.